This entry is about one TCR beta chain. No antigen is known for it. CDR3 length: 14 residues. CDR1 and CDR2 from the germline V gene are MNHEY and SMNVEV (reference sequence). Trimming pared 8 bases from V and 8 bases from J, leaving 18 bases between. Time point here: cycle 4 day 1 (C4D1), after 5 to 7 weeks of nivolumab. Brentuximab vedotin exposure varied, and every patient relapsed after autologous stem cell transplantation. Assay: immunoSEQ multiplex PCR; the TCRdb copy retains only in-frame clones and omits some. The table includes about 47,000 clones, more than 75% detected once. These data are taken from a study of PD-1 blockade in classical Hodgkin lymphoma. Study-level findings and limits: Reported findings placed baseline TCR diversity lower in newly diagnosed patients (compared with healthy donors). CD4+ but not CD8+ TCR diversity rose significantly by C4D1.

The specimen was peripheral blood mononuclear cells (PBMCs), collected before the fourth cycle of nivolumab. The source of this sequence is a human donor with classical Hodgkin lymphoma. The rearrangement links TRBV27 to TRBJ1-4, with D perhaps matching TRBD1 (5 bases). This chain's CDR3 is CASREGWGFEKLFF. In DNA, the CDR3 is TGTGCCAGCCGCGAGGGGTGGGGCTTCGAAAAACTGTTTTTT.